A single T cell receptor beta chain is shown here with its context. This clonotype was counted between two and nine times. Its antigen target is currently unknown. No much larger clone exists at a distance of one base, and base qualities are not known. Systemically healthy Caucasian individuals from Russia, 39 in total and aged roughly 6 to 95 years, were included as donors. Ten milliliters of peripheral blood were drawn from each donor into EDTA-treated Vacutainer tubes. PBMCs were isolated by Ficoll-Paque density-gradient centrifugation, with at least 6 million obtained per sample. Total RNA, at least 6 micrograms per sample, was extracted from PBMCs with Trizol reagent. The percentages of naive CD45RAhigh/CD27high T cells were determined by flow cytometry on a PBMC aliquot from every donor. The source of the sample is a study of blood T cells in healthy people across ages (dated by TCRdb to the mid-2010s). Broadly, across the study: Template switching captured roughly one uniquely barcoded TCR beta cDNA molecule per two T cells in model experiments. For two donors (one aged 18 to 30 and one aged 80 or older), the study analyzed two additional independent replicas of 1 million unique cDNA reads from the same blood draw. To avoid experimental bias, donors of different ages were spread randomly across the sequencing lanes. Four age groups were formed from the donors: young (average 16 years), middle-aged (roughly 38), aged (62) and long-lived (less than 85). To track age-related changes in TCR beta repertoire diversity, the study relied on deep sequencing normalized with unique cDNA molecular identifiers. Study-wide findings and limitations: Since profiling was done on bulk unsorted PBMCs, naive and antigen-experienced compartments could not be conclusively compared. As age increased, observed TCR beta diversity per million T cells dropped in a roughly linear way, and a significant reduction was already evident by age around 41. Estimates of total diversity based on one million sequenced T cells were regarded as lower bounds and as underestimates. The percentage of naive T cells measured by flow cytometry correlated strongly with observed TCR beta diversity. Because the CMV infection status of the donors was unknown, age-related changes in expanded clonotypes may potentially have been confounded. The long-lived group showed more naive CD4+ T cells, fewer expanded clones and increased TCR diversity than the aged group, suggesting age selection.

At the junction V is shortened by 0 bases and J by 12 bases, with 12 bases in between. The CDR3 holds 13 amino acids from the cysteine to the phenylalanine. CDR3 DNA is the only sequence kept; it has 39 bases, read in frame from the first base. The CDR1 and CDR2 encoded by the germline V gene (reference sequence) are LGHDT and YNNKEL. The library was made by 5' RACE. Data came from an Illumina HiSeq 2500. A second PCR of roughly 7 to 11 cycles was performed with a sample-barcoded 5' primer and a J-beta primer mix. A template-switch 5' adaptor carrying 12 random nucleotides introduced a unique molecular identifier onto each TCR beta cDNA molecule. At least 2.5 million CDR3-containing paired-end reads were obtained from each sample. All of the RNA was converted into first-strand cDNA using the Mint cDNA synthesis kit, with a TRBC-specific oligonucleotide serving as the primer. After uracil-DNA glycosylase treatment, a first 18-cycle PCR used universal primers M1SS and BC2_uni_R on all cDNA. Under the source paper's analysis protocol: Each sample was normalized by randomly selecting 1 million high-quality reads, each carrying a distinct molecular identifier. Instead of being binned into consensus sequences, reads that shared molecular identifiers were thrown out. CDR3 identification, clonotype clustering and error correction used MiTCR with a Q25 quality threshold and the strictest error-elimination algorithm. Lower-bound total TCR beta diversity was estimated with a nonparametric unseen species model using Euler transformation. TCRdb reworked the public reads: Q25 trimming with fastp, MiXCR clone assembly, productive beta chains retained. Identical CDR3 protein sequences are pooled into one entry, listed with their most common genes and DNA. V and J calls and clone size were set by TCRdb, not the authors. This sample comprises 1.4 million to 1.5 million distinct CDR3 sequences, 42% of them detected only once. 7.9% of the sample rests with the top ten.

The sequenced material came from blood. The source of this sequence is a woman younger than 30 in good health. The sequence is built from TRBV3-1 and TRBJ2-1, with no confident D gene call. This receptor carries the CDR3 CASSQEELGVQFF. The nucleotides are TGTGCCAGCAGCCAAGAGGAACTTGGGGTGCAGTTCTTC.